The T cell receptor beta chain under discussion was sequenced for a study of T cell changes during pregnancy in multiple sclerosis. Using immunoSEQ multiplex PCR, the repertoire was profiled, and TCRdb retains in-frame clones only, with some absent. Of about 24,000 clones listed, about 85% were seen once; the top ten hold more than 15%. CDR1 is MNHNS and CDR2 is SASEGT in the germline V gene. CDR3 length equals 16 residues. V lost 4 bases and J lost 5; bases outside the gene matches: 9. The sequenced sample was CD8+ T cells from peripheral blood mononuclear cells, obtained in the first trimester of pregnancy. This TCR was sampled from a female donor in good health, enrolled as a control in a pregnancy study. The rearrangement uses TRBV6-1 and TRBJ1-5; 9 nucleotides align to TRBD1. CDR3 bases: TGTGCCAGCAGTGGGTGGGACAGGGATTTAGATCAGCCCCAGCATTTT. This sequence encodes CASSGWDRDLDQPQHF.